The 19 T cell receptor beta chains given below trace back to one sample, sequenced in a study of T cells in Graves' hyperthyroidism and ophthalmopathy. RNA transcripts provided the source from which TCR beta CDR3 regions were amplified. With the HTBI primer set, the TCR CDR3 went through a first round of RT-PCR. From the multiplex PCR reads, TCRdb called clonotypes with MiXCR, one entry per CDR3 protein. The repertoire has approximately 600,000 distinct CDR3 sequences, roughly 17% of them found once; the top ten carry over 3.5%. Sequenced: blood. Receptor source: a woman in her thirties with Graves' hyperthyroidism.

A word on this clonotype: A much larger clone lies a single base off, so this may be a read error. The chain joins TRBV12-3 or TRBV12-4 to TRBJ2-7; no reliable D call. The CDR3 length is 14 residues. Trimming cost V 5 bases and J 0 bases, with 11 bases left between them. The CDR3 reads CASSLGVNSYEQYF. The CDR3 DNA reads TGTGCCAGCAGTCTTGGGGTCAACTCCTACGAGCAGTACTTC.

The V call is TRBV9, the J call TRBJ2-1; tentative D call: TRBD1 (5 bases). Germline V gene data show CDR1 as SGDLS and CDR2 as YYNGEE. V lost 4 bases, J lost 8 bases, and 19 bases lay in between. The CDR3 length is 15 residues. DNA for the CDR3: TGTGCCAGCAGCCCCCAGGGATCTGACAATGATGAGCAGTTCTTC. Amino acids: CASSPQGSDNDEQFF.

This clonotype was seen many times. The chain couples TRBV7-3 to TRBJ2-1; a possible D gene is TRBD2 (6 bases). The CDR3 is made up of 16 amino acids. Trimming cost V 5 bases and J 1 base, with 15 bases left between them. Per the germline V gene, CDR1 is SGHTA and CDR2 is FQGTGA. This CDR3 reads CASSPSGPGSYNEQFF. CDR3 coding DNA: TGTGCCAGCAGCCCCAGCGGGCCCGGATCCTACAATGAGCAGTTCTTC.

This clonotype came up many times. The V and J genes are TRBV30 and TRBJ1-2, with D possibly matching TRBD1 (5 bases). Germline-derived CDR1 and CDR2 are GTSNPN and SVGIG (reference sequence). The CDR3 is made up of 13 amino acids. V was shortened by 3 bases and J by 7 bases, with 15 bases between the two germline ends. The CDR3 bases are TGTGCCTGGAGACCGACAGAAACTACTGGCTACACCTTC. It codes for CAWRPTETTGYTF.

The table lists this clonotype with many counts. The CDR3: CASSSTTGGQYEQYF. CDR3 nucleotides: TGTGCCAGCAGCTCTACCACAGGGGGTCAATACGAGCAGTACTTC. The chain recombines TRBV11-3 with TRBJ2-7, with TRBD1 matching 8 bases. This CDR3 comprises 15 residues. Germline values: CDR1 SGHNT, CDR2 YENEEA. V shed 4 bases, J shed 4 bases, and the junction held 9 bases outside the gene matches.

This clonotype was counted once. V usage is TRBV27 and J usage is TRBJ1-1; D gene ambiguous. V was pared by 3 bases and J by 3 bases, with 8 bases between. The germline CDR1 and CDR2 sequences are MNHEY and SMNVEV (reference sequence). This CDR3 spans 13 amino acids. CDR3 residues: CASSLPKYTEAFF. The CDR3, as DNA: TGTGCCAGCAGTTTGCCGAAGTACACTGAAGCTTTCTTT.

In this sample, this clonotype turned up many times. This CDR3 is CSARDWAGVKDTQYF. CDR3 nucleotides: TGCAGTGCTAGAGATTGGGCAGGGGTTAAAGATACGCAGTATTTT. V and J are TRBV20-1 and TRBJ2-3, with D tentatively TRBD1 (6 bases). The CDR3 covers 15 residues. CDR1 is DFQATT and CDR2 is SNEGSKA in the germline V gene (reference sequence). Trimming removed 0 bases at V and 5 bases at J, with 15 bases between.

The chain employs TRBV12-3 or TRBV12-4 and TRBJ2-1, with D perhaps TRBD2 (5 bases). Deletions cut 7 bases from V and 12 bases from J, with 13 bases between. The CDR3 length is 11 residues. The CDR3 spells CASTEGEWQFF. In DNA, the CDR3 is TGTGCCAGCACCGAGGGAGAGTGGCAGTTCTTC.

The sample holds many counts of this clonotype. J is TRBJ2-7 and V is TRBV28; D remains unclear. Trimming took off 3 bases at V and 7 bases at J, with 10 bases between the two ends. The CDR3 is 12 residues long. Germline CDR1 is MDHEN and CDR2 is SYDVKM. DNA of the CDR3: TGTGCCAGCAGTTTTGGGTACATGGAGCAGTACTTC. Translated: CASSFGYMEQYF.

This clonotype was recorded once. J is TRBJ1-3 and V is TRBV7-2; no firm D call. Trimming shortened V by 3 bases and J by 0 bases, and 9 bases separated the two germline ends. Germline loops: CDR1 SGHTA, CDR2 FQGNSA. The CDR3 sequence is 15 residues long. CDR3 sequence reads: CASSFGRASGNTIYF. CDR3 DNA sequence: TGTGCCAGCAGCTTTGGCAGAGCCTCTGGAAACACCATATATTTT.

This clonotype was seen a few times. CDR3 sequence reads: CAWSVRFTGELFF. CDR3 sequence (DNA): TGTGCCTGGAGTGTACGGTTCACCGGGGAGCTGTTTTTT. V is TRBV30 and J is TRBJ2-2; D is unresolved. Trimming cost V 0 bases and J 4 bases, with 6 bases left between them. Germline values: CDR1 GTSNPN, CDR2 SVGIG (reference sequence). The CDR3 extends over 13 amino acids.

Comments on this clonotype: Since a much larger clone is just one base distant, this may be a read error. J is TRBJ2-7 and V is TRBV10-3, with TRBD2 identical over 8 bases. The CDR3 is made up of 15 amino acids. The germline V gene encodes CDR1 ENHRY and CDR2 SYGVKD. The CDR3, as DNA: TGTGCCACCAGTGAACGAGCGGGAGAGTTCTACGAGCAGTACTTC. This codes for CATSERAGEFYEQYF.

At least ten counts were recorded for this clonotype. The chain has TRBV20-1 and TRBJ2-5; TRBD2 aligns across 9 bases. Germline V gives CDR1 DFQATT, CDR2 SNEGSKA (reference sequence). V trimming: 6 bases; J trimming: 7 bases; junction bases outside the gene matches: 21. The CDR3 has 17 residues. The CDR3 DNA reads TGCAGTGCCCTAACCGGGACTAGCCTCTCCTCGGACGGGACCCAGTACTTC. Its translation: CSALTGTSLSSDGTQYF.

This clonotype was seen a few times. The chain is built from TRBV12-3 or TRBV12-4 and TRBJ1-6; D is ambiguous. This CDR3 has 14 residues. Trimming took off 1 base at V and 8 bases at J, with 9 bases between the two ends. The CDR3 sequence: CASSLEFRDSPLHF. The CDR3 DNA is TGTGCCAGCAGTTTAGAGTTCCGGGATTCACCCCTCCACTTT.

A single count supports this clonotype. This may come from a read error, since a much larger clone is one base off. The rearrangement joins TRBV7-9 to TRBJ1-1, with D unresolved. Germline V lookup: CDR1 SEHNR, CDR2 FQNEAQ (reference sequence). CDR3 length equals 13 residues. V shed 2 bases and J shed 6 bases, with 10 bases lying between them. CDR3 nucleotides: TGTGCCAGCAGCTTAAGGACTGAGGCTGAAGCTTTCTTT. This sequence encodes CASSLRTEAEAFF.

This clonotype appeared a few times. This chain links TRBV5-1 with TRBJ2-7; a weak D match, TRBD1 (6 bases). The V end was cut by 3 bases, the J end by 2 bases, with 15 bases between. This CDR3 has 15 residues. In germline, CDR1 is SGHRS, CDR2 YFSETQ. The CDR3 DNA is TGCGCCAGCAGCTCGCCGACAGGTCGCCCCTACGAGCAGTACTTC. This gives the protein CASSSPTGRPYEQYF.

This clonotype was seen at least ten times. The chain carries TRBV7-8 and TRBJ2-7, with no clear D. Trimming removed 4 bases from V and 4 bases from J, with 11 bases in between. The CDR3 spans 13 residues. Per germline, CDR1 SGHVS and CDR2 FQNEAQ. The chain's CDR3 is CASSSTTSYEQYF. Here the CDR3 DNA reads TGTGCCAGCAGCTCGACGACTTCGTACGAGCAGTACTTC. The full variable domain, completed using reference TRBV7-8 and TRBJ2-7, is GAGVSQSPRYKVAKRGQDVALRCDPISGHVSLFWYQQALGQGPEFLTYFQNEAQLDKSGLPSDRFFAERPEGSVSTLKIQRTQQEDSAVYLCASSSTTSYEQYFGPGTRLTVT.

This clonotype was found a few times. The CDR3 DNA reads as TGTGCCAGCAGCTTAGAATTGGGGGTGGGGACAGGGGGCGATGAGCAGTTCTTC. Its translation is CASSLELGVGTGGDEQFF. The chain carries TRBV11-2 and TRBJ2-1, with 12 positions matching TRBD1. This CDR3 is 18 amino acids long. Germline CDR1 and CDR2: SGHAT and FQNNGV. The trim removed 0 bases at V and 8 bases at J, leaving 11 bases unmatched.

V is TRBV30 and J is TRBJ2-1, with 8 nucleotides matching TRBD2. V dropped 4 bases and J dropped 2; count of bases not matched to a gene: 10. The CDR3 contains 16 residues. Germline V CDR1 and CDR2: GTSNPN, SVGIG (reference sequence). CDR3 coding DNA: TGTGCCTGGAACAGCCCCCGGCGGGAGGCCTACAATGAGCAGTTCTTC. It is translated as CAWNSPRREAYNEQFF. Full variable domain (missing parts from reference TRBV30 and TRBJ2-1): SQTIHQWPATLVQPVGSPLSLECTVEGTSNPNLYWYRQAAGRGLQLLFYSVGIGQISSEVPQNLSASRPQDRQFILSSKKLLLSDSGFYLCAWNSPRREAYNEQFFGPGTRLTVL.